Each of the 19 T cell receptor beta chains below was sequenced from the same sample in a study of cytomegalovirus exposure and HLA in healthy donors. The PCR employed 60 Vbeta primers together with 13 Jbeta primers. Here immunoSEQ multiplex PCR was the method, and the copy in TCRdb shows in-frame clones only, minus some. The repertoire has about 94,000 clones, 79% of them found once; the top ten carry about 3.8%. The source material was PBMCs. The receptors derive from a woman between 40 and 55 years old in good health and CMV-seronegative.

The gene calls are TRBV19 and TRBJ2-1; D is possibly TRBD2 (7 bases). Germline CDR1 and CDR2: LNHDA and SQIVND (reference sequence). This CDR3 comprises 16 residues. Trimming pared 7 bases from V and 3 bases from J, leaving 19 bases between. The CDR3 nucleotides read TGTGCCAGTACCACTCGGCGGGGGCCTGACTACAATGAGCAGTTCTTC. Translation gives CASTTRRGPDYNEQFF.

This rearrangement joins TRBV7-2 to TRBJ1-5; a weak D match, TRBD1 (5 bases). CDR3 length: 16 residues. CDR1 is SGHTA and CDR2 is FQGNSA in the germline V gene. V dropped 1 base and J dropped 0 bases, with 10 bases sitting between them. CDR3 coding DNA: TGTGCCAGCAGCTTAGACAGGTGGATTAGCAATCAGCCCCAGCATTTT. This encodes CASSLDRWISNQPQHF. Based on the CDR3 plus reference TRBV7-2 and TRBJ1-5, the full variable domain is GAGVSQSPSNKVTEKGKDVELRCDPISGHTALYWYRQSLGQGLEFLIYFQGNSAPDKSGLPSDRFSAERTGGSVSTLTIQRTQQEDSAVYLCASSLDRWISNQPQHFGDGTRLSIL.

CDR3 amino acids: CAWKTGYGYTF. In DNA, the CDR3 is TGTGCCTGGAAGACAGGATATGGCTACACCTTC. The J gene is TRBJ1-2, the V gene TRBV30, with D possibly TRBD1 on 6 matching bases. The CDR3 is 11 residues long. With 4 bases removed from V and 5 bases from J, the gap between germline ends came to 8 bases. Germline CDR1 is GTSNPN and CDR2 is SVGIG (reference sequence).

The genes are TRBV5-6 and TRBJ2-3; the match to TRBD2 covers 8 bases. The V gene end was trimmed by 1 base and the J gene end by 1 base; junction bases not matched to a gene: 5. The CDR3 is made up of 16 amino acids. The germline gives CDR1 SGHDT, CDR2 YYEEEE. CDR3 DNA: TGTGCCAGCAGCTTGTTCAAGCGGGGGCGCACAGATACGCAGTATTTT. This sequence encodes CASSLFKRGRTDTQYF.

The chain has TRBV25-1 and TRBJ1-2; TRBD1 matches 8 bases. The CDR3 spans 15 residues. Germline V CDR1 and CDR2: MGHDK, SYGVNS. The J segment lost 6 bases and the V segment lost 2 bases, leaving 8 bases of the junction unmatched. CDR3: CASSEQGAYLHGYTF. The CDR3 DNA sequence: TGTGCCAGCAGTGAACAGGGGGCCTATCTTCATGGCTACACCTTC.

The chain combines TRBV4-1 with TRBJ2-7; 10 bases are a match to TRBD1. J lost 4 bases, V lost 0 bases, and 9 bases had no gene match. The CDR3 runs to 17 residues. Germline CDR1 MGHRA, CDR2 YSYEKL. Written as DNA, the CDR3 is TGCGCCAGCAGCCAAGAGGCCTCCGGGACAGGGGCTTACGAGCAGTACTTC. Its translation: CASSQEASGTGAYEQYF.

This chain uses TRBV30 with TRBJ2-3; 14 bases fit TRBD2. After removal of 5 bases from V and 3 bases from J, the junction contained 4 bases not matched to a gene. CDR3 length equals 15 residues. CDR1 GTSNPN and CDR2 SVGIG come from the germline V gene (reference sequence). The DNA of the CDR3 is TGTGCCTGGGTGGGGACTAGCGGGGGTACAGATACGCAGTATTTT. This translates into CAWVGTSGGTDTQYF.

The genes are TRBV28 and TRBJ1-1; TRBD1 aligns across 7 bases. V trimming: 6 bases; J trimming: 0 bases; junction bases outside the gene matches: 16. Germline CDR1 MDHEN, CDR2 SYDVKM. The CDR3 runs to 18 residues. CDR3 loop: CASRKTGAAAQMNTEAFF. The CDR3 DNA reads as TGTGCCAGCAGAAAAACAGGGGCGGCGGCTCAAATGAACACTGAAGCTTTCTTT. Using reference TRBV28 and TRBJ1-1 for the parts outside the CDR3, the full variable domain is DVKVTQSSRYLVKRTGEKVFLECVQDMDHENMFWYRQDPGLGLRLIYFSYDVKMKEKGDIPEGYSVSREKKERFSLILESASTNQTSMYLCASRKTGAAAQMNTEAFFGQGTRLTVV.

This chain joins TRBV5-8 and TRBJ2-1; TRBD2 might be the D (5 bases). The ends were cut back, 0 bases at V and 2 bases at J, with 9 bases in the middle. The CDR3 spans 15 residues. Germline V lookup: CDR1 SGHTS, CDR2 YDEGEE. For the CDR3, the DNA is TGTGCCAGCAGCTTGGAAGGGAGTACCTACAATGAGCAGTTCTTC. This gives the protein CASSLEGSTYNEQFF. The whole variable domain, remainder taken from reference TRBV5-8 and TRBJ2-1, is EAGVTQSPTHLIKTRGQQATLRCSPISGHTSVYWYQQALGLGLQFLLWYDEGEERNRGNFPPRFSGRQFPNYSSELNVNALELEDSALYLCASSLEGSTYNEQFFGPGTRLTVL.

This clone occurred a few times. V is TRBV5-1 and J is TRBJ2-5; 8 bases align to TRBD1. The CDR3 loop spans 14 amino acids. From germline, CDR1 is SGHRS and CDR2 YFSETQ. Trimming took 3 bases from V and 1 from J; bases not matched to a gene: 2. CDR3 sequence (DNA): TGCGCCAGCAGCTGGACAGGGACCCAAGAGACCCAGTACTTC. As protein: CASSWTGTQETQYF.

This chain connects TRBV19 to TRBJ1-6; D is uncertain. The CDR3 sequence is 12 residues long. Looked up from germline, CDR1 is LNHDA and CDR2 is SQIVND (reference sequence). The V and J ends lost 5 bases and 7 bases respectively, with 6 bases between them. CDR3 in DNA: TGTGCCAGTAGTTTCCTGAATTCACCCCTCCACTTT. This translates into CASSFLNSPLHF. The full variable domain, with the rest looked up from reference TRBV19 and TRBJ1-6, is DGGITQSPKYLFRKEGQNVTLSCEQNLNHDAMYWYRQDPGQGLRLIYYSQIVNDFQKGDIAEGYSVSREKKESFPLTVTSAQKNPTAFYLCASSFLNSPLHFGNGTRLTVT.

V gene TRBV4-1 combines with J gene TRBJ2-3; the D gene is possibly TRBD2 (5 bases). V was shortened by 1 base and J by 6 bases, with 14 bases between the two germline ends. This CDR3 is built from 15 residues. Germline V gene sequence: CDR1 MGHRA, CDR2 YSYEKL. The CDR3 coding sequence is TGCGCCAGCAGCCAAGTTAGCAGGACTGAGGATACGCAGTATTTT. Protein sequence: CASSQVSRTEDTQYF.

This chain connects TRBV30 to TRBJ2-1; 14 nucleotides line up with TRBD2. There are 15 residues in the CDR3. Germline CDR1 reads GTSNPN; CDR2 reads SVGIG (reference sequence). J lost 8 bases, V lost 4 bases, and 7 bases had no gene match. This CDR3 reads CAWTRLAGGLYEQFF. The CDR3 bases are TGTGCCTGGACCCGACTAGCGGGGGGGCTCTATGAGCAGTTCTTC.

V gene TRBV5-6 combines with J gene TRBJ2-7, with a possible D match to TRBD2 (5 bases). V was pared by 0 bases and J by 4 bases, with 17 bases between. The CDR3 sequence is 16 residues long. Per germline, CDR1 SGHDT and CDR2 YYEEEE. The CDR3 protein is CASSLVSGKRRYEQYF. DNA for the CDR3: TGTGCCAGCAGCTTGGTTTCGGGAAAAAGACGTTACGAGCAGTACTTC.

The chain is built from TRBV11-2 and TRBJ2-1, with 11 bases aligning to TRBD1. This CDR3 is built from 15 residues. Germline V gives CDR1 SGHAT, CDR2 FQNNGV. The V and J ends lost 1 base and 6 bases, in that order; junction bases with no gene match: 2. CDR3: CASSLVGQGGNEQFF. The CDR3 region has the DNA TGTGCCAGCAGCTTAGTGGGACAGGGGGGCAATGAGCAGTTCTTC. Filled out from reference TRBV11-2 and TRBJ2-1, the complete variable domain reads EAGVAQSPRYKIIEKRQSVAFWCNPISGHATLYWYQQILGQGPKLLIQFQNNGVVDDSQLPKDRFSAERLKGVDSTLKIQPAKLEDSAVYLCASSLVGQGGNEQFFGPGTRLTVL.

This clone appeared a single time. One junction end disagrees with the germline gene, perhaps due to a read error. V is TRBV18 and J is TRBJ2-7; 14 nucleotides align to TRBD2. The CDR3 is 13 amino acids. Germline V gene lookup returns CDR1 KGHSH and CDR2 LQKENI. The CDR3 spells CASSPTTSGGADF. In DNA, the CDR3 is TGTGCCAGCTCACCAACGACTAGCGGGGGGGCCGACTTC.

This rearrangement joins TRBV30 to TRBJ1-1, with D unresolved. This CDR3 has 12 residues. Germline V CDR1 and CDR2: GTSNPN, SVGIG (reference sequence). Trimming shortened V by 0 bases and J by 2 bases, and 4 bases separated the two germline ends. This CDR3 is CAWSVLNTEAFF. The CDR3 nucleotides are TGTGCCTGGAGTGTACTTAACACTGAAGCTTTCTTT.

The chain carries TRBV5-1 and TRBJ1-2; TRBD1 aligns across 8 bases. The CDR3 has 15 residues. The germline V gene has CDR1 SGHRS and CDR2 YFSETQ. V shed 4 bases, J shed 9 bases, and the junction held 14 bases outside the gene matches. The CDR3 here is CASSAIGTGGMSYTF. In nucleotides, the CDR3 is TGCGCCAGCAGCGCGATAGGGACAGGAGGTATGAGCTACACCTTC. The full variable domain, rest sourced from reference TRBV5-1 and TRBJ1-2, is KAGVTQTPRYLIKTRGQQVTLSCSPISGHRSVSWYQQTPGQGLQFLFEYFSETQRNKGNFPGRFSGRQFSNSRSEMNVSTLELGDSALYLCASSAIGTGGMSYTFGSGTRLTVV.

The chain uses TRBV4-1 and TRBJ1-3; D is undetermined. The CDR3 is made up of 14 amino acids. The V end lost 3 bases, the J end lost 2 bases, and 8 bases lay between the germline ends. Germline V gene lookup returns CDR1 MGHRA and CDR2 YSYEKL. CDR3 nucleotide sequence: TGCGCCAGCAGCCAGGAAGGAGCTGGAAACACCATATATTTT. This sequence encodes CASSQEGAGNTIYF.